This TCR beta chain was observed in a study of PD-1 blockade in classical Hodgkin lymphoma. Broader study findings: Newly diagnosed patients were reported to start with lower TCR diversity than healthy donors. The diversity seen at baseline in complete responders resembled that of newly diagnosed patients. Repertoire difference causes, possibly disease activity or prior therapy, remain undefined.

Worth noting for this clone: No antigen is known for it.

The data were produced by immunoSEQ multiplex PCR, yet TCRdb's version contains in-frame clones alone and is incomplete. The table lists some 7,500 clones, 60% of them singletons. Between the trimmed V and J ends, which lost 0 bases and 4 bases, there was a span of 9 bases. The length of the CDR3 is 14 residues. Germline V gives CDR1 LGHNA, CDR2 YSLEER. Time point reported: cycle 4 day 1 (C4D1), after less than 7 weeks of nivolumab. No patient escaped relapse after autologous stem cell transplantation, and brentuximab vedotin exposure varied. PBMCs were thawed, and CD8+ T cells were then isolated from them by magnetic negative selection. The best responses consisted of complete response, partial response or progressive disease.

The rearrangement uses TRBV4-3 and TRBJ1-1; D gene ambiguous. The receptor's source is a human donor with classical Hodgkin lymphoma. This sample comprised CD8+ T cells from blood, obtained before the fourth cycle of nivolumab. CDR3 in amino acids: CASSQDRTFTEAFF. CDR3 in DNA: TGCGCCAGCAGCCAAGACAGGACTTTCACTGAAGCTTTCTTT.